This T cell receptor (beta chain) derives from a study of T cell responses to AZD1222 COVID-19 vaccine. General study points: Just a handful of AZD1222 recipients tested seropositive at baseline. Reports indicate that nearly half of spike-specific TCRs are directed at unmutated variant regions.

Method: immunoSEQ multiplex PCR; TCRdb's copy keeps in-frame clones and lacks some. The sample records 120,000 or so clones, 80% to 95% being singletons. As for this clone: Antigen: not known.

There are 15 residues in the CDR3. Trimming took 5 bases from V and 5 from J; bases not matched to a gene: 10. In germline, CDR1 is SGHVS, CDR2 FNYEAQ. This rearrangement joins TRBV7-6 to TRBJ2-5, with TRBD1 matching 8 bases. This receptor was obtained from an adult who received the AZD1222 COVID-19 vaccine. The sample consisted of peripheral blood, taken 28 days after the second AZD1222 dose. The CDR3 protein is CASSLPPGGLETQYF. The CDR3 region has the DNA TGTGCCAGCAGCCTGCCCCCAGGGGGCTTGGAGACCCAGTACTTC.